One sample yielded the 20 T cell receptor beta chains listed below, sequenced in a study of Ad26.COV2.S vaccination and SARS-CoV-2 variants (dated by TCRdb to the early 2020s). The library was obtained by the immunoSEQ multiplex PCR assay. Imported from immuneACCESS, the table was reduced by TCRdb to in-frame sequences with V and J called. These copies leave out some clones; in studies compared against another copy, an unresolved V gene accounts for under half, and the cause of the remainder is not known. Recorded for this sample are approximately 250,000 clones; around nine tenths of them occurred a single time. Roughly 3% of the sample is in the top ten clones. What this sample's treatment or condition label stands for: 19 received Ad26.COV2.S at low or high dose, single or two shots; five or six received placebo; per-sample allocation not given. Repertoires of vaccine and placebo recipients were sequenced from samples collected on day 63 after the first injection.

Sequencing was performed on peripheral blood, taken in a trial of Ad26.COV2.S vaccine versus placebo. The receptor source for this set is a person between 18 and 65 years old who received the Ad26.COV2.S COVID-19 vaccine or a placebo.

This rearrangement joins TRBV29-1 to TRBJ1-2; D may be TRBD1 (6 bases). The germline V gene encodes CDR1 SQVTM and CDR2 ANQGSEA. V was cut by 4 bases and J by 3 bases, with 6 bases left in between. This CDR3 is built from 11 residues. CDR3 bases: TGCAGCGTTGGGACAGACTATGGCTACACCTTC. Translating gives CSVGTDYGYTF.

This chain uses TRBV4-2 with TRBJ2-1; TRBD2 might be the D (6 bases). Germline lookup yields CDR1 LGHNA and CDR2 YNFKEQ. V dropped 0 bases and J dropped 6 bases, with 15 bases sitting between them. The CDR3 length is 16 residues. CDR3 amino acids: CASSQDETGAFNEQFF. In nucleotides, the CDR3 is TGTGCCAGCAGCCAAGATGAAACGGGAGCCTTCAATGAGCAGTTCTTC.

The chain joins TRBV9 to TRBJ1-3; D is possibly TRBD1 (5 bases). With 4 bases removed from V and 0 bases from J, the gap between germline ends came to 14 bases. The CDR3 consists of 16 residues. The V gene's germline CDR1 is SGDLS and CDR2 YYNGEE. CDR3 in amino acids: CASSTQGRGSGNTIYF. The CDR3 DNA is TGTGCCAGCAGCACCCAGGGTAGGGGCTCTGGAAACACCATATATTTT.

This clone has only one observation. The rearrangement links TRBV19 to TRBJ2-1; 8 bases are a match to TRBD1. The V gene end was trimmed by 4 bases and the J gene end by 5 bases; junction bases not matched to a gene: 7. Germline values: CDR1 LNHDA, CDR2 SQIVND (reference sequence). The CDR3 runs 15 residues. CDR3 bases: TGTGCCAGTAGTAGGGGGACAGGAGGAGACAATGAGCAGTTCTTC. It codes for CASSRGTGGDNEQFF.

The chain is built from TRBV4-1 and TRBJ2-7; D is uncertain. V shed 1 base and J shed 3 bases, with 19 bases lying between them. Germline assignment: CDR1 MGHRA and CDR2 YSYEKL. CDR3 length: 17 residues. The CDR3 here is CASSQVGRNAALYEQYF. The CDR3 DNA reads as TGCGCCAGCAGCCAAGTGGGCCGGAATGCCGCTCTCTACGAGCAGTACTTC.

The chain has TRBV2 and TRBJ1-4, with 7 positions matching TRBD1. Trimming took 7 bases from V and 11 from J; bases not matched to a gene: 13. The germline V gene encodes CDR1 SNHLY and CDR2 FYNNEI. This CDR3 has 14 residues. CDR3 residues: CASTEGDRAGKLFF. CDR3 DNA: TGTGCCAGCACAGAGGGAGACAGGGCAGGGAAACTGTTTTTT.

The genes are TRBV5-4 and TRBJ2-3, with 8 bases that match TRBD2. Germline values: CDR1 SGHNT, CDR2 YYREEE (reference sequence). The trim removed 0 bases at V and 3 bases at J, leaving 9 bases unmatched. The CDR3 is made up of 17 amino acids. CDR3 sequence (DNA): TGTGCCAGCAGCTTGGCCCTATCGGGGGGGCCAACAGATACGCAGTATTTT. Protein product: CASSLALSGGPTDTQYF.

The chain employs TRBV5-4 and TRBJ1-2; D remains ambiguous. The ends were cut back, 4 bases at V and 4 bases at J, with 17 bases in the middle. Germline lookup yields CDR1 SGHNT and CDR2 YYREEE (reference sequence). CDR3 length: 15 residues. CDR3: CASSPQRTISYGYTF. The CDR3 coding sequence is TGTGCCAGCAGCCCGCAACGGACGATAAGCTATGGCTACACCTTC.

V is TRBV2 and J is TRBJ2-7; D assignment may be TRBD1 or TRBD2 (5 bases each). The germline V gene encodes CDR1 SNHLY and CDR2 FYNNEI. The CDR3 length is 13 residues. V lost 8 bases, J lost 4 bases, and 15 bases lay in between. The CDR3 here is CASSGQSGYEQYF. The DNA for the CDR3 is TGTGCCAGCTCGGGGCAGTCCGGGTACGAGCAGTACTTC.

The table lists this clone with a few counts. V is TRBV7-8 and J is TRBJ1-1; D uncertain. The CDR3 extends over 14 amino acids. With 0 bases removed from V and 4 bases from J, the gap between germline ends came to 9 bases. CDR1 SGHVS and CDR2 FQNEAQ come from the germline V gene. CDR3 nucleotide sequence: TGTGCCAGCAGCTTAGCATCCATGAGCACTGAAGCTTTCTTT. Amino acid sequence: CASSLASMSTEAFF.

The chain employs TRBV7-2 and TRBJ2-2, with 7 bases aligning to TRBD2. This CDR3 has 16 amino acids. The V gene end was trimmed by 3 bases and the J gene end by 0 bases; junction bases not matched to a gene: 4. Germline CDR1 SGHTA, CDR2 FQGNSA. The CDR3 is CASSFSGTANTGELFF. CDR3 DNA sequence: TGTGCCAGCAGCTTCAGCGGGACGGCGAACACCGGGGAGCTGTTTTTT.

This chain uses TRBV9 with TRBJ2-2; D unclear. This CDR3 is built from 14 residues. V gave up 3 bases and J gave up 3 bases, with 9 bases separating them. Germline CDR1 and CDR2: SGDLS and YYNGEE. CDR3 sequence reads: CASSAEWDTGELFF. Written as DNA, the CDR3 is TGTGCCAGCAGCGCAGAATGGGACACCGGGGAGCTGTTTTTT.

The rearrangement links TRBV9 to TRBJ1-2; the match to TRBD1 covers 7 bases. This CDR3 contains 12 residues. Germline CDR1 SGDLS, CDR2 YYNGEE. The ends lost 4 bases at V and 7 bases at J; junction bases unmatched: 4. This CDR3 is CASSPGQLGYTF. In DNA form, the CDR3 reads TGTGCCAGCAGCCCGGGACAGCTTGGCTACACCTTC.

The chain joins TRBV7-9 to TRBJ1-1; possibly TRBD1 for D (5 bases). The germline CDR1 and CDR2 sequences are SEHNR and FQNEAQ (reference sequence). V was shortened by 5 bases and J by 5 bases, with 21 bases between the two germline ends. CDR3 length equals 16 residues. CDR3 in amino acids: CASSGVSRGLGTEAFF. The DNA of the CDR3 is TGTGCCAGCAGCGGGGTATCAAGGGGCCTGGGGACTGAAGCTTTCTTT.

Written as DNA, the CDR3 is TGCGCCAGCAGCCAAGATCTCCCAGCGGGGGCACAGAATACGCAGTATTTT. Amino acids: CASSQDLPAGAQNTQYF. The rearrangement uses TRBV4-1 and TRBJ2-3; 8 bases align to TRBD2. The germline gives CDR1 MGHRA, CDR2 YSYEKL. The CDR3 extends over 17 amino acids. The junction had 12 bases not matched to a gene; V was cut back by 0 bases and J by 7 bases.

The genes are TRBV27 and TRBJ1-5; 8 positions match TRBD1. The V segment lost 5 bases and the J segment 1 base; nucleotides outside the gene matches: 16. The CDR3 length is 19 residues. Germline V gives CDR1 MNHEY, CDR2 SMNVEV (reference sequence). The CDR3 sequence: CASSIPNKQGEDSNQPQHF. The CDR3 nucleotides read TGTGCCAGCAGTATCCCCAATAAACAGGGGGAAGACAGCAATCAGCCCCAGCATTTT.

The rearrangement links TRBV5-8 to TRBJ1-6; no definite D call. V lost 4 bases, J lost 7 bases, and 15 bases lay in between. Germline values: CDR1 SGHTS, CDR2 YDEGEE. CDR3 size: 15 residues. Here the CDR3 DNA reads TGTGCCAGCAGCCCCCTGCCCGCAACGAATTCACCCCTCCACTTT. It specifies CASSPLPATNSPLHF.

The rearrangement joins TRBV12-3 or TRBV12-4 to TRBJ1-2, with TRBD1 as a possible D gene (6 bases). V was cut by 5 bases and J by 6 bases, with 13 bases left in between. There are 13 residues in the CDR3. This CDR3 reads CASSRTVPNGYTF. CDR3 DNA: TGTGCCAGCAGTCGGACAGTTCCCAATGGCTACACCTTC.

This clone was observed once. The chain has TRBV5-5 and TRBJ2-3; D gene uncertain. The germline CDR1 and CDR2 sequences are SGHKS and YYEKEE (reference sequence). This CDR3 spans 15 amino acids. Trimming stripped 0 bases from V and 2 bases from J, with 10 bases between. The CDR3 coding sequence is TGTGCCAGCAGCTTGGACGGTATTGACACAGATACGCAGTATTTT. Protein product: CASSLDGIDTDTQYF.

This clone was detected a few times. In DNA, the CDR3 is TGTGCCAGCAGCTTGTGGGGGGCGCACACCGGGGAGCTGTTTTTT. Amino acids: CASSLWGAHTGELFF. The chain recombines TRBV5-4 with TRBJ2-2; D is perhaps TRBD1 or TRBD2 (6 bases each). There are 15 residues in the CDR3. V lost 1 base and J 3 bases, leaving 10 bases between the germline ends. Germline CDR1 SGHNT, CDR2 YYREEE (reference sequence).